The text below deals with one T cell receptor beta chain. Its antigen is not known. This sample stems from a study of cytomegalovirus exposure and HLA in healthy donors. Study-wide findings and caveats: Testing in vitro showed a few CMV-associated chains specific for CMV antigens.

The CDR3 totals 15 residues. The V segment lost 5 bases and the J segment 8 bases; nucleotides outside the gene matches: 10. In germline, CDR1 is SGHVS, CDR2 FQNEAQ. The method was immunoSEQ multiplex PCR; TCRdb's version includes in-frame clones alone and lacks a portion of them. The table shows hundreds of thousands of clones, with 86% occurring only once. Material for sequencing was PBMCs. The chain has TRBV7-8 and TRBJ1-4, with TRBD1 matching 8 bases. The receptor's source is a woman aged 18-29 years in good health and CMV-seronegative. The CDR3 sequence is CASSDRDRSLEKLFF. The CDR3 DNA follows: TGTGCCAGCAGCGACCGGGACAGGTCATTGGAAAAACTGTTTTTT.